Listed below are T cell receptor beta chains from one sample, sequenced in a study of T-cell reconstitution after alpha-beta-depleted transplantation in children. Each CDR3 protein gets one entry after TCRdb re-called the PCR reads with MiXCR. Altogether around 960,000 distinct CDR3 sequences are present, roughly 29% being singletons, with the ten largest covering approximately 30%. This sample comprised PBMCs, mostly from graft donor cells, obtained 360 days after TCRalphabeta/CD19-depleted stem cell transplant. These receptors all stem from a boy younger than two who had a stem cell transplant for SCID, so the T cells may come from the graft donor. CDR3s leave out the opening cysteine and the closing phenylalanine or tryptophan. Size tells how often a clone was seen (once, few, many) or the class of an expanded clone, and some rows leave it out.

>-|TRBV28
ASSPSHTVYEQY
>once|TRBV12-3/TRBV12-4
ASTIQGNGGEAF
>few|TRBV20-1
SARTGDNEQF
>-|TRBV5-1
ASSSRIPEETQY
>-|TRBV15
ATSRGDRIYTDTQY
>few|TRBV20-1
SARVGRPVQELF
>-|TRBV9
ASSVSLEETQY
>few|TRBV5-1
ASSLAQGVYNEQF
>-|TRBV6-2/TRBV6-3
ASSSQGLYTGELF
>-|TRBV20-1
SASSQGTDTQY
>-|TRBV4-1
ASSQGMRRDTQY
>-|TRBV20-1
SASNRGQETQY